Following are 6 T cell receptor beta chains from one sample sequenced in a study of blood T cells in healthy people across ages. Sample-barcoded 5' priming and a J-beta primer mix drove a second PCR of 7 to 11 cycles. One entry per CDR3 protein, called by TCRdb with MiXCR from the 5' RACE reads. Among approximately 880,000 distinct CDR3 sequences, around 49% were seen once, and the ten largest hold around an eighth. The source material was blood. The source of these receptors is a man younger than 45 in good health.

The chain joins TRBV19 to TRBJ2-1; 8 positions match TRBD2. Trimming at V came to 3 bases and at J to 6 bases, leaving 7 bases not matched to a gene. Germline CDR1 and CDR2: LNHDA and SQIVND (reference sequence). The CDR3 extends over 15 amino acids. In DNA, the CDR3 is TGTGCCAGTAGTATTGCCGGGGGGGCCATCAATGAGCAGTTCTTC. Protein: CASSIAGGAINEQFF.

The rearrangement uses TRBV2 and TRBJ1-2; D is unclear. CDR1 is SNHLY, CDR2 FYNNEI, per germline. V was shortened by 7 bases and J by 8 bases, with 14 bases between the two germline ends. CDR3 length equals 12 residues. This chain's CDR3 is CASKEVGGGYTF. The CDR3 DNA follows: TGTGCCAGCAAGGAGGTCGGTGGCGGCTACACCTTC.

The sample holds a few counts of this clonotype. V and J are TRBV12-3 or TRBV12-4 and TRBJ2-5; D ambiguous. The CDR3 covers 13 residues. Between the trimmed V and J ends, which lost 5 bases and 7 bases, there was a span of 14 bases. CDR3 sequence (DNA): TGTGCCAGCAGTACCGGACCGAATAGGACCCAGTACTTC. It specifies CASSTGPNRTQYF.

This clonotype appeared a single time. V and J are TRBV19 and TRBJ2-1, with TRBD1 identical over 8 bases. Germline V CDR1 and CDR2: LNHDA, SQIVND (reference sequence). The CDR3 has 17 residues. V lost 1 base, J lost 7 bases, and 12 bases stayed unmatched. CDR3 sequence reads: CASSIGTGLLGDNEQFF. The CDR3 DNA is TGTGCCAGTAGTATAGGGACAGGGCTTTTGGGGGATAATGAGCAGTTCTTC.

This clonotype was recorded only once. With a much larger clone just one base away, this may be a read error. The chain links TRBV14 to TRBJ2-1; 7 bases align to TRBD1. The germline V gene encodes CDR1 SGHDN and CDR2 FVKESK. J lost 13 bases, V lost 1 base, and 16 bases had no gene match. This CDR3 has 16 residues. The CDR3 region is CASSQGRQGSMETQFF. Written as DNA, the CDR3 is TGTGCCAGCAGCCAAGGACGACAGGGCTCGATGGAGACCCAGTTCTTC.

This clonotype was seen only a few times. V is TRBV6-1 and J is TRBJ2-4; D perhaps matches TRBD2 (7 bases). CDR1 and CDR2 (germline): MNHNS, SASEGT. CDR3 length: 17 amino acids. Trimming took 6 bases from V and 1 from J, leaving 19 bases between them. The CDR3 sequence is CASSRGGGSVAKNIQYF. CDR3 DNA sequence: TGTGCCAGCAGCCGAGGGGGGGGCAGTGTGGCCAAAAACATTCAGTACTTC.